Sequencing of this TCR beta chain was carried out in a study of blood T cell repertoires in COVID-19. Across the whole study: Samples representing acute and convalescent COVID-19 were sourced from the United States, Italy and Spain. T cells, B-cell-depleted T cells, or PBMCs provided the cDNA or gDNA that served as material.

This clone was detected only once. The V end was cut by 6 bases, the J end by 3 bases, with 11 bases between. Per germline, CDR1 KGHSH and CDR2 LQKENI. This CDR3 has 13 residues. Original processing notes: Estimated nucleated cell counts came from reference gene primer amplification. The protocol was immunoSEQ multiplex PCR, while the TCRdb copy is restricted to in-frame clones and leaves out a portion. Clone size and the V and J calls come from that table; the DNA yielded D and trimming. Here the sample spans approximately 220,000 clones, roughly four fifths being singletons. Material: peripheral blood. The clonotype was recovered from a woman aged 70-85 years with acute or convalescent COVID-19. The rearrangement links TRBV18 to TRBJ1-2; D is ambiguous. The CDR3 loop is CASSTGKDYGYTF. The CDR3 DNA sequence: TGTGCCAGCTCGACGGGGAAGGACTATGGCTACACCTTC.